What follows is one TCR beta chain and its context. Its antigen is not known. CDR3 length: 16 amino acids. Deletions cut 7 bases from V and 1 base from J, with 19 bases between. The V gene's germline CDR1 is SEHNR and CDR2 FQNEAQ (reference sequence). This entry is derived from a study of response to subunit inactivated influenza vaccine. Findings and limits, study-wide: Authors suggested that a seasonal influenza vaccination recruits few new T cells each time.

TCRdb re-analysed the RT-PCR reads in MiXCR, keeping a single row per CDR3 protein. The sample consists of over 800,000 distinct CDR3 sequences, approximately 21% of them appearing once. This sequence originates from a man in his fifties who received an inactivated influenza vaccine. The material sequenced was PBMCs from blood, taken roughly 5 days after vaccination. V usage is TRBV7-9 and J usage is TRBJ1-1, with D possibly being TRBD1 (5 bases). The CDR3 loop reads CASTLAGTVRNTEAFF. The CDR3 DNA follows: TGTGCCAGCACGTTGGCAGGGACGGTGAGGAACACTGAAGCTTTCTTT.